This is a list of T cell receptor beta chains from one sample in a study of Ad26.COV2.S vaccination and SARS-CoV-2 variants. Clones were read by immunoSEQ multiplex PCR, and TCRdb kept only the in-frame ones, dropping some. This table holds about 680,000 clones, around 89% found once. The specimen was peripheral blood, collected in a trial of Ad26.COV2.S vaccine versus placebo. The receptors originated from a person between 18 and 59 years old who received the Ad26.COV2.S COVID-19 vaccine or a placebo. Each CDR3 is given with its conserved first and last residue. Each record gives: D gene, V gene, clone size, CDR3 length, J gene, CDR3 DNA, CDR3 protein. D genes are given only for firm matches. Part of the rows lack a size; the others show once, few, many or a class for expanded clones.

>NA|TRBV7-2|NA|14|TRBJ1-2
TGTGCCAGCAGCTTAGGGGGCTTACCGGGTGGCTACACCTTC
CASSLGGLPGGYTF
>NA|TRBV3-1/TRBV3-2|NA|15|TRBJ1-2
TGTGCCAGCAGCCAAGATGACTTTGGACGGTATGGCTACACCTTC
CASSQDDFGRYGYTF
>NA|TRBV2|NA|12|TRBJ1-6
TGTGCCAGCGGGGGGAATAATTCACCCCTCCACTTT
CASGGNNSPLHF
>NA|TRBV30|NA|15|TRBJ2-6
TGTGCCTGGAGTGTACCCAGGACTGGGGCCAACGTCCTGACTTTC
CAWSVPRTGANVLTF
>TRBD2|TRBV19|NA|14|TRBJ2-1
TGTGCCAGTGTCGCGGGGGGCCCCTACAATGAGCAGTTCTTC
CASVAGGPYNEQFF
>NA|TRBV19|NA|14|TRBJ1-6
TGTGCCAGTAGTATTGGGAGCATCAATTCACCCCTCCACTTT
CASSIGSINSPLHF
>NA|TRBV27|NA|14|TRBJ1-4
TGTGCCAGCTCAGACAGAGACTTGGTGAAAGGTCTGTTTTTT
CASSDRDLVKGLFF
>NA|TRBV29-1|NA|12|TRBJ1-2
TGCAGCCTCGGGGCCGAGGGCTATGGCTACACCTTC
CSLGAEGYGYTF
>TRBD2|TRBV5-1|NA|15|TRBJ2-1
TGCGCCAGCAGCTTGGCTAGACTAGCGGGGGATGAGCAGTTCTTC
CASSLARLAGDEQFF
>NA|TRBV3-1/TRBV3-2|few|14|TRBJ1-3
TGTGCCAGCAGCCAAACCTCAGCTGGAAACACCATATATTTT
CASSQTSAGNTIYF
>NA|TRBV2|NA|16|TRBJ2-4
TGTGCCACGGGGGACAGACATATACTAGCCAAAAACATTCAGTACTTC
CATGDRHILAKNIQYF
>NA|TRBV9|NA|17|TRBJ1-3
TGTGCCAGCAGCATCCTCCGCGACTGGGACTCTGGAAACACCATATATTTT
CASSILRDWDSGNTIYF
>NA|TRBV5-4|few|13|TRBJ2-2
TGTGCCAGCAGGTTGACAGGCGCCGGGGAGCTGTTTTTT
CASRLTGAGELFF
>NA|TRBV18|NA|16|TRBJ2-3
TGTGCCAGCTCACACCTGGGACGGGCAAGCACAGATACGCAGTATTTT
CASSHLGRASTDTQYF
>TRBD2|TRBV6-4|NA|16|TRBJ2-1
TGTGCCAGCAGTGACTCGAGACTAGCGGGGTCTAATGAGCAGTTCTTC
CASSDSRLAGSNEQFF
>TRBD1|TRBV6-6|NA|14|TRBJ2-3
TGTGCCAGCATCGGGACAGGGGTAATAGATACGCAGTATTTT
CASIGTGVIDTQYF
>TRBD1|TRBV27|NA|14|TRBJ1-2
TGTGCCAGCAGCCGGACAGGGGGTGGCTATGGCTACACCTTC
CASSRTGGGYGYTF
>TRBD1|TRBV9|NA|13|TRBJ1-5
TGTGCCAGCAGCGCACAGGGGACCCAGCCCCAGCATTTT
CASSAQGTQPQHF
>NA|TRBV6-2/TRBV6-3|NA|14|TRBJ1-5
TGTGCCAGCAGTCACAGAGGGCTCAATCAGCCCCAGCATTTT
CASSHRGLNQPQHF
>NA|TRBV6-2/TRBV6-3|NA|14|TRBJ1-5
TGTGCCAGCAGTTACGGGACATTCTATCAGCCCCAGCATTTT
CASSYGTFYQPQHF
>NA|TRBV5-6|NA|14|TRBJ2-2
TGTGCCAGCAGCTTGGTCGGACACGTCGGGGAGCTGTTTTTT
CASSLVGHVGELFF
>TRBD1|TRBV3-1/TRBV3-2|NA|13|TRBJ1-2
TGTGCCAGCAGCCAAGGGACAGGGGTTGGCTACACCTTC
CASSQGTGVGYTF
>NA|TRBV10-3|NA|14|TRBJ1-2
TGTGCCATCAGTAAAAACAGGGACAACTATGGCTACACCTTC
CAISKNRDNYGYTF
>NA|TRBV11-3|NA|13|TRBJ2-2
TGTGCCAGCAGCTTGATATACACCGGGGAGCTGTTTTTT
CASSLIYTGELFF
>TRBD2|TRBV9|NA|16|TRBJ2-2
TGTGCCAGCAGTACGCAGGGACTAGCGGGAATCGGGGAGCTGTTTTTT
CASSTQGLAGIGELFF
>TRBD2|TRBV3-1/TRBV3-2|NA|16|TRBJ2-5
TGTGCCAGCAGCCTAACCGGGACTAGGATCCCAGAGACCCAGTACTTC
CASSLTGTRIPETQYF
>NA|TRBV11-2|NA|13|TRBJ2-1
TGTGCCAGCAGCTTAGGAGAATCCAATGAGCAGTTCTTC
CASSLGESNEQFF
>NA|TRBV19|once|14|TRBJ2-4
TGTGCCAGTAGTACGCAACAGGGATGGAACATTCAGTACTTC
CASSTQQGWNIQYF
>TRBD2|TRBV24-1|NA|18|TRBJ2-1
TGTGCCACCAGTGACTTCGGACTAGCGGGTAGCTCCTACAATGAGCAGTTCTTC
CATSDFGLAGSSYNEQFF
>NA|TRBV15|NA|12|TRBJ2-7
TGTGCCACCAGCACCCAGGGTACCGAGCAGTACTTC
CATSTQGTEQYF
>TRBD2|TRBV9|NA|19|TRBJ2-3
TGTGCCAGCAGCGTAGGGGTGACTAGCGGGAGGGGGAGCACAGATACGCAGTATTTT
CASSVGVTSGRGSTDTQYF
>NA|TRBV19|few|14|TRBJ2-7
TGTGCCAGTAGTCTGCAGGACAGAACCTACGAGCAGTACTTC
CASSLQDRTYEQYF
>TRBD1|TRBV6-5|few|13|TRBJ1-6
TGTGCCAGCAGGAGGACAGGGAATTCACCCCTCCACTTT
CASRRTGNSPLHF
>NA|TRBV18|once|14|TRBJ2-5
TGTGCCAGCTCACCTCCAGAAGGGAGAGAGACCCAGTACTTC
CASSPPEGRETQYF
>TRBD2|TRBV7-2|NA|15|TRBJ2-1
TGTGCCAGCAGCTTAACAGGACTAGCGGGGGGGCCGGGGTTCTTC
CASSLTGLAGGPGFF
>NA|TRBV5-4|NA|15|TRBJ2-7
TGTGCCAGCAGCTCAACGCAGGGATCAAGGTACGAGCAGTACTTC
CASSSTQGSRYEQYF
>NA|TRBV5-6|NA|13|TRBJ1-6
TGTGCCAGCAGCGTTCCTGGAGGTTCACCCCTCCACTTT
CASSVPGGSPLHF
>NA|TRBV7-3|once|14|TRBJ2-3
TGTGCCAGCAGCTCCTCAAATGGTAGGGATACGCAGTATTTT
CASSSSNGRDTQYF
>NA|TRBV5-6|NA|13|TRBJ2-5
TGTGCCAGCAGCTTGGCGGCCCAAGAGACCCAGTACTTC
CASSLAAQETQYF
>NA|TRBV11-3|few|14|TRBJ2-3
TGTGCCAGCAGCTTAGCGGGGGCCTCAGATACGCAGTATTTT
CASSLAGASDTQYF
>TRBD1|TRBV6-5|NA|15|TRBJ2-2
TGTGCCAGCAGGCCAGGGGGAACGAACACCGGGGAGCTGTTTTTT
CASRPGGTNTGELFF
>NA|TRBV24-1|NA|12|TRBJ2-3
TGTGCCACCAGTGATTCAACAGATACGCAGTATTTT
CATSDSTDTQYF
>NA|TRBV4-1|NA|18|TRBJ1-5
TGCGCCAGCAGCCAAGAGGGCGCCGGACCAAATAGCAATCAGCCCCAGCATTTT
CASSQEGAGPNSNQPQHF
>NA|TRBV27|NA|15|TRBJ1-4
TGTGCCAGCAGTTTTAGTACAGCAACTAATGAAAAACTGTTTTTT
CASSFSTATNEKLFF
>TRBD2|TRBV15|NA|14|TRBJ2-3
TGTGCCACCAGACTAGCGGGGGAGACAGATACGCAGTATTTT
CATRLAGETDTQYF
>TRBD2|TRBV2|NA|17|TRBJ2-6
TGTGCCATCCTCAGGCGGGAGGGACACTCTGGGGCCAACGTCCTGACTTTC
CAILRREGHSGANVLTF
>NA|TRBV6-5|NA|16|TRBJ2-1
TGTGCCAGCAGTTACCGGGACCCCCGCTCCTACAATGAGCAGTTCTTC
CASSYRDPRSYNEQFF
>NA|TRBV5-4|NA|15|TRBJ1-5
TGTGCCAGCAGCTTGAGAGGGGCCCCCAATCAGCCCCAGCATTTT
CASSLRGAPNQPQHF
>NA|TRBV20-1|NA|11|TRBJ2-7
TGCAGTGCCGGGAGCCTTTACGAGCAGTACTTC
CSAGSLYEQYF
>NA|TRBV7-9|NA|17|TRBJ1-3
TGTGCCAGCAGCCCATTACAGGGACTTACCTCTGGAAACACCATATATTTT
CASSPLQGLTSGNTIYF
>NA|TRBV27|NA|18|TRBJ1-5
TGTGCCAGCAGTTTAAGATGGGGGGGCTCAGGGAGCAATCAGCCCCAGCATTTT
CASSLRWGGSGSNQPQHF
>NA|TRBV6-1|NA|15|TRBJ2-7
TGTGCCAGCAGTGAGAGGGCGGGGCAGGCTGACGAGCAGTACTTC
CASSERAGQADEQYF
>NA|TRBV15|NA|12|TRBJ2-7
TGTGCCACCGGCGACTCCCGAGACGAGCAGTACTTC
CATGDSRDEQYF
>TRBD2|TRBV5-1|NA|15|TRBJ2-7
TGCGCCAGCAGTTTCAGCGGGATGAGCTCCTACGAGCAGTACTTC
CASSFSGMSSYEQYF
>TRBD1|TRBV3-1/TRBV3-2|NA|16|TRBJ1-1
TGTGCCAGCAGCCAAAGAAGGGACAGAGGGAACACTGAAGCTTTCTTT
CASSQRRDRGNTEAFF
>TRBD1|TRBV18|NA|14|TRBJ1-2
TGTGCCAGCTCACGGGGACAGGATAACTATGGCTACACCTTC
CASSRGQDNYGYTF